Following are 20 T cell receptor beta chains from one sample sequenced in a study of T-cell memory formation after mild COVID-19. One entry per CDR3 protein, called by TCRdb with MiXCR from the 5' RACE reads. The sample shows around 250,000 distinct CDR3 sequences, about 16% of them seen only once. Source material: PBMCs or a T cell subset sorted from them (not recorded which). The receptors come from a man between 18 and 35 years old who had mild COVID-19 (a few samples of this study predate the infection). Cell type and time point are not known.

This clonotype was counted at least ten times. This chain links TRBV28 with TRBJ2-6; D might be TRBD1 or TRBD2, each matching 6 bases. The length of the CDR3 is 16 residues. With 6 bases removed from V and 5 bases from J, the gap between germline ends came to 17 bases. The germline V gene encodes CDR1 MDHEN and CDR2 SYDVKM. For the CDR3, the DNA is TGTGCCAGCAGCCTCCCAGGAGGGGGGAGGGCCAACGTCCTGACTTTC. As protein: CASSLPGGGRANVLTF.

This clonotype was counted a few times. The chain couples TRBV12-5 to TRBJ2-7, with unresolved D. This CDR3 is 12 amino acids long. The V gene's germline CDR1 is LGHNT and CDR2 FRNRAP. V was cut by 4 bases and J by 7 bases, with 11 bases left in between. The CDR3 region is CASGSNLWEQYF. Written as DNA, the CDR3 is TGTGCTAGTGGTTCCAACCTCTGGGAGCAGTACTTC.

The chain combines TRBV7-2 with TRBJ1-5; D call uncertain. Germline V CDR1 and CDR2: SGHTA, FQGNSA. Between the trimmed V and J ends, which lost 0 bases and 4 bases, there was a span of 10 bases. The CDR3 is made up of 15 amino acids. The CDR3 region is CASSLAYDSNQPQHF. The CDR3 nucleotides are TGTGCCAGCAGCTTAGCGTACGATTCAAATCAGCCCCAGCATTTT.

The chain carries TRBV20-1 and TRBJ1-5; possibly TRBD1 for D (6 bases). This CDR3 spans 13 amino acids. Germline-derived CDR1 and CDR2 are DFQATT and SNEGSKA (reference sequence). The V gene lost 6 bases and the J gene lost 6 bases, with 15 bases spanning the gap. CDR3 DNA: TGCAGTGCACGAGGGGGAGGGGGTCAGCCCCAGCATTTT. Translated, it gives CSARGGGGQPQHF.

J is TRBJ1-1 and V is TRBV14, with D uncertain. Germline V gene lookup returns CDR1 SGHDN and CDR2 FVKESK. V dropped 3 bases and J dropped 8 bases, with 10 bases sitting between them. CDR3 length: 12 residues. The CDR3 DNA follows: TGTGCCAGCAGCCATACGCGGCAGGAAGCTTTCTTT. Its translation: CASSHTRQEAFF.

This clonotype was seen more than once but under ten times. The chain has TRBV10-1 and TRBJ2-7; 10 bases align to TRBD2. Germline CDR1 reads WNHNN; CDR2 reads SYGVQD (reference sequence). After removal of 1 base from V and 6 bases from J, the junction contained 6 bases not matched to a gene. This CDR3 comprises 15 residues. Here the CDR3 reads CASSEFLAGAGEQYF. For the CDR3, the DNA is TGCGCCAGCAGTGAGTTTCTAGCGGGGGCGGGCGAGCAGTACTTC.

Only a few counts were recorded for this clonotype. This chain links TRBV25-1 with TRBJ1-4, with no clear D. Trimming took 6 bases from V and 5 from J, leaving 7 bases between them. Germline-derived CDR1 and CDR2 are MGHDK and SYGVNS. This CDR3 is built from 12 residues. CDR3 protein: CASRSLNEKLFF. The CDR3 DNA is TGTGCCAGCAGAAGCCTAAATGAAAAACTGTTTTTT. The full variable domain, rest sourced from reference TRBV25-1 and TRBJ1-4, is EADIYQTPRYLVIGTGKKITLECSQTMGHDKMYWYQQDPGMELHLIHYSYGVNSTEKGDLSSESTVSRIRTEHFPLTLESARPSHTSQYLCASRSLNEKLFFGSGTQLSVL.

Only a few counts were recorded for this clonotype. The rearrangement links TRBV4-3 to TRBJ2-1; D is unresolved. V lost 3 bases, J lost 10 bases, and 10 bases lay in between. Germline V lookup: CDR1 LGHNA, CDR2 YSLEER. CDR3 length equals 12 residues. The CDR3 protein is CASSQRLGEQFF. The CDR3 DNA is TGCGCCAGCAGCCAGAGACTCGGGGAGCAGTTCTTC.

This clonotype was seen a handful of times. The gene calls are TRBV6-2 or TRBV6-3 and TRBJ2-1; 7 bases fit TRBD2. J gave up 2 bases and V 6 bases, and 1 base lay outside the gene matches. This CDR3 is built from 13 residues. Germline values: CDR1 MNHEY, CDR2 SVGEGT. CDR3 nucleotide sequence: TGTGCCAGCAGAGCGGGGCCCTACAATGAGCAGTTCTTC. Its protein product is CASRAGPYNEQFF.

The chain links TRBV7-6 to TRBJ2-2, with 10 positions matching TRBD1. After removal of 5 bases from V and 7 bases from J, the junction contained 7 bases not matched to a gene. The CDR3 is made up of 15 amino acids. CDR1 and CDR2 from the germline V gene are SGHVS and FNYEAQ. The CDR3 sequence is CASSQGQGYGGELFF. The CDR3 DNA follows: TGTGCCAGCAGCCAGGGACAGGGGTATGGCGGGGAGCTGTTTTTT.

In its sample, this clonotype was seen many times. The V and J genes are TRBV4-1 and TRBJ2-7, with D possibly called TRBD1 or TRBD2 (5 bases each). This CDR3 is 15 amino acids long. The germline V gene encodes CDR1 MGHRA and CDR2 YSYEKL. Trimming shortened V by 4 bases and J by 7 bases, and 20 bases separated the two germline ends. For the CDR3, the DNA is TGCGCCAGCAGCCCGCCGGGACCGGGCGTTCGGGAGCAGTACTTC. It is translated as CASSPPGPGVREQYF.

The chain couples TRBV28 to TRBJ2-1; TRBD2 agrees at 11 bases. V shed 6 bases, J shed 8 bases, and the junction held 9 bases outside the gene matches. This CDR3 region has 15 residues. Germline V gives CDR1 MDHEN, CDR2 SYDVKM. The chain's CDR3 is CASRTLAGGRYEQFF. Here the CDR3 DNA reads TGTGCCAGCAGAACCTTAGCGGGGGGGCGGTATGAGCAGTTCTTC.

This chain joins TRBV7-2 and TRBJ1-1, with TRBD1 matching 8 bases. J lost 4 bases, V lost 6 bases, and 7 bases had no gene match. The CDR3 extends over 14 amino acids. CDR1 and CDR2 from the germline V gene are SGHTA and FQGNSA. The CDR3 sequence: CASRSGQGPTEAFF. In DNA, the CDR3 is TGTGCCAGCAGGTCCGGACAGGGCCCCACTGAAGCTTTCTTT.

The chain recombines TRBV6-5 with TRBJ2-5, with no clear D. Trimming pared 2 bases from V and 5 bases from J, leaving 9 bases between. The CDR3 is 13 amino acids. The germline gives CDR1 MNHEY, CDR2 SVGAGI. CDR3 loop: CASSYSARETQYF. CDR3 sequence (DNA): TGTGCCAGCAGTTACAGTGCGCGGGAGACCCAGTACTTC.

This chain uses TRBV20-1 with TRBJ1-5, with no clear D. This CDR3 contains 14 residues. CDR1 DFQATT and CDR2 SNEGSKA come from the germline V gene (reference sequence). Between the trimmed V and J ends, which lost 3 bases and 0 bases, there was a span of 9 bases. This CDR3 is CSARARLSNQPQHF. As DNA, the CDR3 is TGCAGTGCTAGGGCCAGACTTAGCAATCAGCCCCAGCATTTT.

This clonotype was detected only a few times. The chain carries TRBV20-1 and TRBJ2-1; D remains unclear. CDR1 is DFQATT, CDR2 SNEGSKA, per germline (reference sequence). The CDR3 sequence is 15 residues long. V gave up 5 bases and J gave up 0 bases, with 14 bases separating them. As DNA, the CDR3 is TGCAGTGCTCCAAGAGTCCAAGGCTCCTACAATGAGCAGTTCTTC. Its protein product is CSAPRVQGSYNEQFF.

This clonotype was recorded a few times. The V call is TRBV20-1, the J call TRBJ2-1; D not resolved. V lost 3 bases to trimming and J lost 7 bases, with 7 bases between them. The CDR3 is 11 residues long. Germline lookup yields CDR1 DFQATT and CDR2 SNEGSKA (reference sequence). The CDR3 bases are TGCAGTGCTAGTTCGCTGAATGAGCAGTTCTTC. Its protein product is CSASSLNEQFF.

The chain is built from TRBV5-1 and TRBJ2-2; the D is unclear. Trimming pared 4 bases from V and 4 bases from J, leaving 14 bases between. The CDR3 extends over 15 amino acids. Germline loops: CDR1 SGHRS, CDR2 YFSETQ. The CDR3 here is CASSPSHRVTGELFF. The CDR3 DNA reads TGCGCCAGCAGCCCTTCGCACCGAGTCACCGGGGAGCTGTTTTTT.

The CDR3 sequence: CASNPGQTNTEAFF. As DNA, the CDR3 is TGTGCCAGCAACCCGGGACAGACCAACACTGAAGCTTTCTTT. The chain recombines TRBV2 with TRBJ1-1, with 7 bases matching TRBD1. Germline loops: CDR1 SNHLY, CDR2 FYNNEI. This CDR3 contains 14 residues. V lost 7 bases, J lost 2 bases, and 7 bases stayed unmatched.

This clonotype was observed at least ten times. The chain carries TRBV7-2 and TRBJ2-5; unclear D gene. Germline CDR1 and CDR2: SGHTA and FQGNSA. V was shortened by 4 bases and J by 7 bases, with 13 bases between the two germline ends. This CDR3 is built from 13 residues. CDR3 bases: TGTGCCAGCAGCTCCCAAGGTTCCGGGACCCAGTACTTC. It translates to CASSSQGSGTQYF.